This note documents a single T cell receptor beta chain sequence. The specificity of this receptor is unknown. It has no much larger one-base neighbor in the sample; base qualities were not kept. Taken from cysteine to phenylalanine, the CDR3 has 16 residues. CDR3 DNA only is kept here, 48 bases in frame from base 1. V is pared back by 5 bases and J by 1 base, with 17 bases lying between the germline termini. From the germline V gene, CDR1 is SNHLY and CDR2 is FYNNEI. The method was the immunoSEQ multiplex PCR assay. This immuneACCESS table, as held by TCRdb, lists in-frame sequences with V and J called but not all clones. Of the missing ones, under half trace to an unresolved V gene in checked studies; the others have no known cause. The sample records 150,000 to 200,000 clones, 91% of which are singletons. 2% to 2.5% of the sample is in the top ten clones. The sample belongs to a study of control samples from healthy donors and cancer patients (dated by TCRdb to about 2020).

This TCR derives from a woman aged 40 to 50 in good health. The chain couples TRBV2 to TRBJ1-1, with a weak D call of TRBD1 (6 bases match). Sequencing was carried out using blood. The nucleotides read TGTGCCAGCAGTAACATGCAGACAGGTGAGAACACTGAAGCTTTCTTT. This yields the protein CASSNMQTGENTEAFF.